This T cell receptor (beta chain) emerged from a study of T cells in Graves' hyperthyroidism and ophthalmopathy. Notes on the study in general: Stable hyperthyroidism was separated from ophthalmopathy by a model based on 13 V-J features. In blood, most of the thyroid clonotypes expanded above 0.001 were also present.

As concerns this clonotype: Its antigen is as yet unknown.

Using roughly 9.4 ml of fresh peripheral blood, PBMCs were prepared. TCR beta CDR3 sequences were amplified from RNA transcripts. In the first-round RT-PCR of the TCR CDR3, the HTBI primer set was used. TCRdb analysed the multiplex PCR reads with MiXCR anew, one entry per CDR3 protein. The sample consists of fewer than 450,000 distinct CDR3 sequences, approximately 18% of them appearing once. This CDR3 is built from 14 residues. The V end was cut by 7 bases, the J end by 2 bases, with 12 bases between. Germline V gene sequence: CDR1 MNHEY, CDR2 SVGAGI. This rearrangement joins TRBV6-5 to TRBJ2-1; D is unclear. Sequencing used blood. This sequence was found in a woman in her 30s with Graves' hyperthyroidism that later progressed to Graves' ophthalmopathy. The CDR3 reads CASNRTGAYNEQFF. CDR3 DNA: TGTGCCAGCAATCGAACGGGCGCCTACAATGAGCAGTTCTTC.